What follows is one TCR beta chain and its context. Its target is not known. One base separates it from a far larger clone, so it is likely a read error. The CDR3 does not close with the conserved phenylalanine or tryptophan, likely indicating a read error. Some clones are missing from TCRdb's copy, which holds only in-frame ones; the method was immunoSEQ multiplex PCR. The sample has about 1.1 million clones, 60% to 85% seen once. Those who donated were healthy HIV-negative adults, with no recent acute infections or vaccinations reported. Trimming left V 0 bases short and J 5 bases short, with 10 bases between. Per germline, CDR1 SNHLY and CDR2 FYNNEI. This CDR3 comprises 14 residues. The data were obtained in a study of shared clonotypes between healthy human individuals. General study points: Depth of sequencing was expected to influence donor clonotype sharing.

This TCR was recovered from a man aged 18 to 29 in good health. Some clones in this sample may be carry-over from other donors' samples. This chain joins TRBV2 and TRBJ1-1; D unclear. Sample: memory CD4+ T cells from PBMCs. Specified subset: CD45RA-negative fraction. CDR3 in amino acids: CASSEAVKLTEAFS. The CDR3 DNA is TGTGCCAGCAGTGAAGCTGTAAAACTGACTGAAGCTTTCTCT.